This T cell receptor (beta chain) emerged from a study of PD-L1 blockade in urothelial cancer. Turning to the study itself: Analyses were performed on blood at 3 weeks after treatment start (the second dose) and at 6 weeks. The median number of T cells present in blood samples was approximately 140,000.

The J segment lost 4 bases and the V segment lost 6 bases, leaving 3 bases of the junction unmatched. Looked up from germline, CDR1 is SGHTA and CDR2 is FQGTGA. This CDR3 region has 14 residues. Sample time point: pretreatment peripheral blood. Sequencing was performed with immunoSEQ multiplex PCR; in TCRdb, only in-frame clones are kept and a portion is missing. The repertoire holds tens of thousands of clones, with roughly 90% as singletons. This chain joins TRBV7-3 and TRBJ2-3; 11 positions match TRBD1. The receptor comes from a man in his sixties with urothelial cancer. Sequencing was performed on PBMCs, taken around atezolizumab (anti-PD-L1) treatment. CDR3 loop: CASSPGQGADTQYF. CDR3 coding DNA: TGTGCCAGCAGTCCGGGACAGGGGGCAGATACGCAGTATTTT.